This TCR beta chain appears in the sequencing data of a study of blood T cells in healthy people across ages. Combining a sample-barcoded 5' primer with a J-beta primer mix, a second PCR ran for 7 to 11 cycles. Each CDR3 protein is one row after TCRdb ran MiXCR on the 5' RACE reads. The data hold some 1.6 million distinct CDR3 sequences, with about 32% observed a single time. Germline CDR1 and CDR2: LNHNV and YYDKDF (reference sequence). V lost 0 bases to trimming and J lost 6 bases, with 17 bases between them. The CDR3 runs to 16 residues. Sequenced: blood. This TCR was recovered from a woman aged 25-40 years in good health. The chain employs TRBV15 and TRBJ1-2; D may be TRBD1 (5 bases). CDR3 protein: CATSRDRAAEGNGYTF. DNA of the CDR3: TGTGCCACCAGCAGAGATCGGGCAGCCGAGGGGAATGGCTACACCTTC.